The 16 T cell receptor beta chains listed next were all sequenced from one sample in a study of blood T cell repertoires in COVID-19. Sequenced by immunoSEQ multiplex PCR; TCRdb stores in-frame clones only, minus some. The table lists a few hundred thousand clones, nearly 90% of them singletons. The source material was PBMCs or T cells enriched from blood (not recorded which). These receptor sequences come from a man in his thirties or forties who had been exposed to COVID-19.

The genes are TRBV11-2 and TRBJ1-2; 8 nucleotides line up with TRBD1. The V gene's germline CDR1 is SGHAT and CDR2 FQNNGV. V lost 4 bases and J lost 7; bases outside the gene matches: 11. This CDR3 is 15 amino acids long. The CDR3 nucleotides read TGTGCCAGCAGCTGGAACCAGGGACAGGTGTTTGGCTACACCTTC. Its translation: CASSWNQGQVFGYTF. Filled out from reference TRBV11-2 and TRBJ1-2, the complete variable domain reads EAGVAQSPRYKIIEKRQSVAFWCNPISGHATLYWYQQILGQGPKLLIQFQNNGVVDDSQLPKDRFSAERLKGVDSTLKIQPAKLEDSAVYLCASSWNQGQVFGYTFGSGTRLTVV.

The sample holds one count of this clone. The chain employs TRBV7-3 and TRBJ2-3, with 13 bases fitting TRBD2. J was trimmed by 1 base and V by 5 bases; bases with no gene match: 3. This CDR3 contains 16 residues. Germline lookup yields CDR1 SGHTA and CDR2 FQGTGA. The CDR3 DNA sequence: TGTGCCAGCAGCCTCGGACTAGCGGGGGGCACAGATACGCAGTATTTT. Translated: CASSLGLAGGTDTQYF.

This chain connects TRBV5-1 to TRBJ1-6, with TRBD1 matching 8 bases. V shed 6 bases and J 6 bases; nucleotides not matched to a gene: 11. Germline V gene lookup returns CDR1 SGHRS and CDR2 YFSETQ. The CDR3 spans 16 residues. CDR3 region: CASTSFGQGGNSPLHF. CDR3 nucleotides: TGCGCCAGCACCTCTTTTGGACAGGGAGGTAATTCACCCCTCCACTTT.

The CDR3 sequence is CASSFGTGIEQYF. In DNA, the CDR3 is TGTGCCAGCAGCTTCGGGACAGGGATTGAGCAGTACTTC. The chain has TRBV7-9 and TRBJ2-7, with 9 bases lining up with TRBD1. Trimming cost V 3 bases and J 7 bases; bases outside gene matches: 4. The germline gives CDR1 SEHNR, CDR2 FQNEAQ (reference sequence). This CDR3 comprises 13 residues.

This chain's CDR3 is CAWTDGHDRVSEAFF. The DNA for the CDR3 is TGTGCCTGGACCGACGGACACGACCGAGTTTCTGAAGCTTTCTTT. V usage is TRBV30 and J usage is TRBJ1-1; TRBD1 might be the D (5 bases). The CDR3 loop spans 15 amino acids. Germline CDR1 and CDR2: GTSNPN and SVGIG (reference sequence). Deletions cut 4 bases from V and 6 bases from J, with 21 bases between.

The CDR3 spells CSAYREYEQYF. The DNA of the CDR3 is TGCAGTGCTTACAGGGAGTACGAGCAGTACTTC. This rearrangement joins TRBV20-1 to TRBJ2-7, with TRBD1 as a possible D gene (6 bases). V lost 5 bases and J 4 bases, leaving 9 bases between the germline ends. This CDR3 spans 11 amino acids. CDR1 is DFQATT, CDR2 SNEGSKA, per germline (reference sequence).

This chain connects TRBV7-9 to TRBJ1-2; a possible D gene is TRBD1 (5 bases). Germline V gene lookup returns CDR1 SEHNR and CDR2 FQNEAQ (reference sequence). This CDR3 spans 16 amino acids. Trimming stripped 4 bases from V and 4 bases from J, with 19 bases between. CDR3 region: CASSSGAGRDSYGYTF. The CDR3 nucleotides read TGTGCCAGCAGCTCCGGGGCAGGCAGGGACTCCTATGGCTACACCTTC. The full variable domain, its missing parts supplied by reference TRBV7-9 and TRBJ1-2, is DTGVSQNPRHKITKRGQNVTFRCDPISEHNRLYWYRQTLGQGPEFLTYFQNEAQLEKSRLLSDRFSAERPKGSFSTLEIQRTEQGDSAMYLCASSSGAGRDSYGYTFGSGTRLTVV.

V and J are TRBV10-3 and TRBJ1-3; D gene unclear. Germline CDR1 ENHRY, CDR2 SYGVKD. This CDR3 region has 16 residues. Trimming pared 5 bases from V and 0 bases from J, leaving 14 bases between. CDR3 DNA: TGTGCCATCAGTAAGATACAGTCTTACTCTGGAAACACCATATATTTT. It specifies CAISKIQSYSGNTIYF.

The chain has TRBV27 and TRBJ2-1; TRBD1 matches at 7 bases. V gave up 5 bases and J gave up 6 bases; unmatched junction bases: 10. The V gene's germline CDR1 is MNHEY and CDR2 SMNVEV (reference sequence). The CDR3 covers 15 residues. CDR3 in amino acids: CASSLRGQMSNEQFF. The CDR3 DNA sequence: TGTGCCAGCAGTCTACGGGGACAGATGAGCAATGAGCAGTTCTTC.

The J gene is TRBJ1-1, the V gene TRBV3-1 (or the pseudogene TRBV3-2), with D tentatively TRBD1 (6 bases). Trimming left V 0 bases short and J 3 bases short, with 17 bases between. This CDR3 is 17 amino acids long. Germline-derived CDR1 and CDR2 are LGHDT and YNNKEL (reference sequence). The CDR3: CASSQERGGGFYTEAFF. CDR3 DNA: TGTGCCAGCAGCCAAGAAAGGGGGGGCGGATTTTACACTGAAGCTTTCTTT.

Here the CDR3 reads CASRRNSLETQYF. The CDR3 coding sequence is TGTGCCAGCAGGCGAAATAGCTTGGAGACCCAGTACTTC. The chain couples TRBV12-3 or TRBV12-4 to TRBJ2-5; D is unclear. This CDR3 contains 13 residues. Trimming removed 6 bases at V and 5 bases at J, with 13 bases between.

The CDR3 loop is CASSPGRGGVNTEAFF. CDR3 DNA sequence: TGTGCCAGCTCACCCGGCAGGGGAGGGGTGAACACTGAAGCTTTCTTT. The chain joins TRBV18 to TRBJ1-1; D may be TRBD1 (6 bases). The CDR3 has 16 residues. V lost 3 bases to trimming and J lost 0 bases, with 14 bases between them. In germline, CDR1 is KGHSH, CDR2 LQKENI.

V is TRBV6-5 and J is TRBJ1-2; no reliable D call. V was clipped by 0 bases and J by 7 bases, with 15 bases between them. Germline assignment: CDR1 MNHEY and CDR2 SVGAGI. The CDR3 runs to 15 residues. The CDR3 coding sequence is TGTGCCAGCAGTTACTCGAGAGGCTATGGAGGTGGCTACACCTTC. Its translation is CASSYSRGYGGGYTF.

The chain couples TRBV9 to TRBJ1-4; 7 bases agree with TRBD1. CDR1 is SGDLS, CDR2 YYNGEE, per germline. The CDR3 spans 15 residues. The ends lost 0 bases at V and 5 bases at J; junction bases unmatched: 4. CDR3 region: CASSVEGQPNEKLFF. DNA of the CDR3: TGTGCCAGCAGCGTAGAGGGACAGCCCAATGAAAAACTGTTTTTT.

The chain carries TRBV29-1 and TRBJ2-3, with D perhaps TRBD2 (7 bases). Germline V gene lookup returns CDR1 SQVTM and CDR2 ANQGSEA. This CDR3 has 14 residues. Trimming cost V 4 bases and J 2 bases, with 13 bases left between them. The chain's CDR3 is CSVVSGTITDTQYF. In DNA, the CDR3 is TGCAGCGTTGTCAGCGGGACAATCACAGATACGCAGTATTTT.

The chain links TRBV5-1 to TRBJ2-2, with a weak D call TRBD2 (5 bases). CDR1 is SGHRS, CDR2 YFSETQ, per germline. This CDR3 contains 13 residues. Trimming shortened V by 3 bases and J by 6 bases, and 9 bases separated the two germline ends. CDR3 sequence (DNA): TGCGCCAGCAGCTCGGAGGCCCCCGGGGAGCTGTTTTTT. Translated: CASSSEAPGELFF.